One and the same sample provided the 8 T cell receptor beta chains below, sequenced in a study of CD8 T cells in ankylosing spondylitis. One entry per CDR3 protein results from TCRdb running MiXCR on the 5' RACE reads. The sample holds roughly 130,000 distinct CDR3 sequences; roughly a tenth are singletons and the top ten take approximately 3.3%. Material for sequencing was blood, either unsorted or a sorted T cell fraction (not recorded which). These receptors were obtained from a male donor with ankylosing spondylitis or in good health (not recorded which).

A word on this clonotype: Here the CDR3 omits its conserved ending phenylalanine or tryptophan, so a read error is the likely source. This chain connects TRBV20-1 to TRBJ2-3; 7 bases fit TRBD1. The CDR3 consists of 16 residues. V lost 5 bases and J lost 3; bases outside the gene matches: 14. Looked up from germline, CDR1 is DFQATT and CDR2 is SNEGSKA (reference sequence). The CDR3 nucleotides read TGCAGTGCTCCAGGGGGACCGACAAGCTTGACAGATACGCAGTATTTG. Encoded protein: CSAPGGPTSLTDTQYL.

This clonotype was recorded many times. The chain uses TRBV6-1 and TRBJ1-2; 7 bases are a match to TRBD1. There are 15 residues in the CDR3. Trimming removed 2 bases from V and 7 bases from J; junction bases left unmatched: 10. Germline V lookup: CDR1 MNHNS, CDR2 SASEGT. The CDR3 spells CASSERQGILSGYTF. CDR3 bases: TGTGCCAGCAGTGAAAGACAGGGCATCTTGAGTGGCTACACCTTC.

The table lists this clonotype with a few counts. The chain links TRBV7-2 to TRBJ2-1, with D perhaps given as TRBD1 or TRBD2 (5 bases each). Germline lookup yields CDR1 SGHTA and CDR2 FQGNSA. This CDR3 has 14 amino acids. Trimming left V 1 base short and J 6 bases short, with 10 bases between. CDR3 in DNA: TGTGCCAGCAGCTTAGGCCCAGGGACCAATGAGCAGTTCTTC. This codes for CASSLGPGTNEQFF.

The rearrangement links TRBV7-8 to TRBJ2-3; 7 bases align to TRBD2. Per the germline V gene, CDR1 is SGHVS and CDR2 is FQNEAQ. Germline trimming cut 5 bases from V and 0 bases from J; bases unmatched to any gene: 5. The length of the CDR3 is 15 residues. For the CDR3, the DNA is TGTGCCAGCAGCGTGACTAGCCAGAGCACAGATACGCAGTATTTT. Its translation: CASSVTSQSTDTQYF.

This clonotype was seen many times. The chain recombines TRBV20-1 with TRBJ2-7; no clear D. The CDR3 sequence is 13 residues long. Trimming took 4 bases from V and 2 from J, leaving 12 bases between them. CDR1 is DFQATT, CDR2 SNEGSKA, per germline (reference sequence). CDR3 loop: CSATRVAPYEQYF. The CDR3 DNA is TGCAGTGCTACAAGGGTAGCCCCCTACGAGCAGTACTTC.

This clonotype was seen only a few times. The CDR3 loop reads CASSTLGGRSYEQYF. DNA of the CDR3: TGTGCCAGCAGTACACTGGGGGGCCGCTCCTACGAGCAGTACTTC. This chain joins TRBV6-1 and TRBJ2-7; D tentatively reads TRBD1 or TRBD2 (6 bases each). Deletions cut 5 bases from V and 0 bases from J, with 14 bases between. The CDR3 is 15 residues long. Germline lookup yields CDR1 MNHNS and CDR2 SASEGT.

This clonotype was counted many times. This chain connects TRBV7-9 to TRBJ2-3; 7 nucleotides match TRBD1. V lost 5 bases and J lost 4; bases outside the gene matches: 6. The CDR3 sequence is 14 residues long. Germline V gene lookup returns CDR1 SEHNR and CDR2 FQNEAQ (reference sequence). The DNA of the CDR3 is TGTGCCAGCAGCCCTGACAGGGTCCCAGATACGCAGTATTTT. It translates to CASSPDRVPDTQYF.

CDR3 sequence (DNA): TGCGCCAGCAGCGTCCCTTCTGGGACAGATACGCAGTATTTT. This gives the protein CASSVPSGTDTQYF. This rearrangement joins TRBV5-1 to TRBJ2-3; no clear D gene. Trimming pared 4 bases from V and 3 bases from J, leaving 12 bases between. The CDR3 sequence is 14 residues long. Germline V gene lookup returns CDR1 SGHRS and CDR2 YFSETQ.